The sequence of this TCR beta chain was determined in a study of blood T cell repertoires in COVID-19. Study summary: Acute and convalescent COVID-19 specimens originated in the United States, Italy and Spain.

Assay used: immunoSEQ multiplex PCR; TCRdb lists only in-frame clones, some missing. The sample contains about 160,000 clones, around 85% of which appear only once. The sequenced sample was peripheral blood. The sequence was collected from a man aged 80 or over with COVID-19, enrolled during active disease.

The CDR3 nucleotides read TGCGCCAGCAGCATGACGACAGGGGGGGTAGGTCAGCCCCAGCATTTT. Translation gives CASSMTTGGVGQPQHF. This chain connects TRBV4-1 to TRBJ1-5, with 9 nucleotides matching TRBD1. Germline-derived CDR1 and CDR2 are MGHRA and YSYEKL. The CDR3 loop spans 16 amino acids. After removal of 5 bases from V and 6 bases from J, the junction contained 11 bases not matched to a gene.